This TCR beta chain was captured by sequencing in a study of PD-1 and CTLA-4 blockade in melanoma. The germline CDR1 and CDR2 sequences are LNHDA and SQIVND (reference sequence). This CDR3 region has 16 residues. Trimming at V came to 2 bases and at J to 0 bases, leaving 0 bases not matched to a gene. The method was immunoSEQ multiplex PCR; TCRdb's version includes in-frame clones alone and lacks a portion of them. This sample has about 28,000 clones, with roughly nine tenths found just once. V usage is TRBV19 and J usage is TRBJ2-5; 13 nucleotides agree with TRBD2. The specimen comprised CD8+ T cells from peripheral blood, sampled before anti-PD-1 treatment. This clonotype was sampled from a human donor with melanoma. CDR3 in amino acids: CASSITSGGDQETQYF. The DNA for the CDR3 is TGTGCCAGTAGTATAACTAGCGGGGGGGACCAAGAGACCCAGTACTTC.